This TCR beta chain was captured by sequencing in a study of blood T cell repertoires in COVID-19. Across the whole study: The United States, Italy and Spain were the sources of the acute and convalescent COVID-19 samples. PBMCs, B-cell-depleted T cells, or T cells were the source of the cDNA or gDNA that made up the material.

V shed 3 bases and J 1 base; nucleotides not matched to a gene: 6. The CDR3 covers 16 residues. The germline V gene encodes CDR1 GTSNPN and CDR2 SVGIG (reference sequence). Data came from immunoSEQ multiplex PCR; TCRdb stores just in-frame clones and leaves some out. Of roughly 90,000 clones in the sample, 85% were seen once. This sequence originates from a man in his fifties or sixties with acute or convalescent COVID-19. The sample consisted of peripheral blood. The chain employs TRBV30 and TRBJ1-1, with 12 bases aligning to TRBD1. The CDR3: CAWRGRDRGQNTEAFF. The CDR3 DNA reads TGTGCCTGGAGAGGCCGGGACAGGGGGCAGAACACTGAAGCTTTCTTT.